This record concerns one T cell receptor (beta chain) sequence. Its antigen specificity is not known. Nothing much larger sits one base from this clone, and base qualities are not available. Genomic DNA was used as template for profiling of TCR beta VDJ combinations and CDR3 sequences. An Illumina HiSeq 2000 was the platform used for TCR repertoire sequencing. On the study's bioinformatics: TRBV/TRBJ rearrangement plots, CDR3 size and DJ length profiles, and Simpson's diversity index were used to assess repertoires. The most abundant DNA sequence in the deep sequencing data was defined as the immunodominant clone. CDR3 amino acid sequences were checked for sharing across subjects and were also compared against the VDJdb database and published repertoires. The raw public reads went through TCRdb reprocessing: fastp at Q25, MiXCR clone calling, in-frame beta chains kept. Here each entry gathers all rows of one CDR3 protein and keeps the most common genes and DNA. The V and J calls shown here were made by TCRdb, not taken from the authors' results. This sample holds 180,000 or so distinct CDR3 sequences; around half were observed only once. The ten largest account for approximately 2.9% of the sample.

This record belongs to a study of CD8+CD57+ T cells in acquired aplastic anemia (dated by TCRdb to between 2018 and 2020). In terms of the full investigation: DNA extracted from sorted CD4+ and CD8+ cells had a mean of about 3.2 ug, with a range of about 0.2 to 30 ug. Healthy donor samples averaged approximately 10 million reads for CD4+ and roughly 12 million for CD8+ cells. Summary of the overall study and its limitations: Although roughly 29 CD8+ CDR3 sequences were shared by patients and controls, these sequences appeared highly expressed in patients and within the immunodominant clones of patients. Patients and healthy controls showed no significant difference in CD8+ Simpson's diversity (P=0.060).

In the study, sorted CD4+ and CD8+ blood T cells from patients with severe aplastic anemia and from healthy subjects underwent deep sequencing of TCR repertoires. Ficoll-Paque density gradient centrifugation was used to isolate peripheral blood mononuclear cells. CD4+ and CD8+ T cells were sorted by FACS or magnetic beads before DNA extraction. From the germline V gene, CDR1 is SGHTA and CDR2 is FQGNSA. Its CDR3 holds 14 amino acids, cysteine through phenylalanine. Just CDR3 DNA is preserved here, 42 bases in frame from base 1. V and J lose 1 base and 5 bases, and a span of 12 bases separates them. This clonotype originated in a human donor in good health. This sequence uses TRBV7-2 and TRBJ2-7; TRBD1 is possibly the D segment (6 matching bases). Material for sequencing was sorted CD4+, CD8+, or CD8+CD57+ T cells (not recorded which) from PBMCs. The nucleotide sequence is TGTGCCAGCAGCTTAGAGCGGACAGACGACGAGCAGTACTTC. Protein translation: CASSLERTDDEQYF.